The T cell receptor (beta chain) under discussion was sequenced for a study of blood T cell repertoires in COVID-19. Looking at the study overall: Material from acute and convalescent COVID-19 was sourced from the United States, Italy and Spain.

Profiling relied on immunoSEQ multiplex PCR, and the TCRdb table lists in-frame clones only, not all of them. This repertoire shows fewer than 140,000 clones, about 70% found once; its top ten account for approximately 0.87%. J lost 7 bases, V lost 6 bases, and 15 bases had no gene match. Germline lookup yields CDR1 MDHEN and CDR2 SYDVKM. The CDR3 has 16 residues. The chain employs TRBV28 and TRBJ1-5, with TRBD1 matching 7 bases. Material for sequencing was peripheral blood. The sequence came from a human donor with acute or convalescent COVID-19. The donor label of this sample is uncertain. CDR3 protein: CASSSSNRGGGQPQHF. CDR3 DNA: TGTGCCAGCAGCTCCTCAAACAGGGGCGGAGGACAGCCCCAGCATTTT.